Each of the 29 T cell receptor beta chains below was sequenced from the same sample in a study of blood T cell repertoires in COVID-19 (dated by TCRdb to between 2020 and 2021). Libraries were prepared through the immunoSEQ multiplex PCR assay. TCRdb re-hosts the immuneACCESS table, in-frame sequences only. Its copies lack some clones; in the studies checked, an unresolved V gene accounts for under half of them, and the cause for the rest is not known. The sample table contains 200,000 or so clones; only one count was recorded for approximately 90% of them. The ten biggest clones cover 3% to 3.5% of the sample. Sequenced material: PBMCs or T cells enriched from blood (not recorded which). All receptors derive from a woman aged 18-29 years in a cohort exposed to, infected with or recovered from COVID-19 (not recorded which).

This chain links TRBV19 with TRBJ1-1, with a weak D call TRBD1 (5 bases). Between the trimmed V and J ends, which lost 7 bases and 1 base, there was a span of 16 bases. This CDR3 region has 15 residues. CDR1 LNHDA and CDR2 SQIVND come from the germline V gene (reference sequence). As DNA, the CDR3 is TGTGCCAGTACCGGGGGGGAACAAGAGAACACTGAAGCTTTCTTT. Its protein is CASTGGEQENTEAFF.

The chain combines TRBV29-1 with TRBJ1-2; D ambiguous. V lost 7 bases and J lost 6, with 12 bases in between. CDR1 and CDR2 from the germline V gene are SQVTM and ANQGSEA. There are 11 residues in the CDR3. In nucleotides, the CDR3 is TGCAGCGCTCGCCCGGTTGATGGCTACACCTTC. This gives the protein CSARPVDGYTF.

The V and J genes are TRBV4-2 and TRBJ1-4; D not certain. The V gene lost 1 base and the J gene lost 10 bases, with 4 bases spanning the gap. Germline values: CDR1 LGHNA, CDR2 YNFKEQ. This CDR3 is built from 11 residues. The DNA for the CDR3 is TGTGCCAGCAGCCAAGGCGGAAAACTGTTTTTT. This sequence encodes CASSQGGKLFF.

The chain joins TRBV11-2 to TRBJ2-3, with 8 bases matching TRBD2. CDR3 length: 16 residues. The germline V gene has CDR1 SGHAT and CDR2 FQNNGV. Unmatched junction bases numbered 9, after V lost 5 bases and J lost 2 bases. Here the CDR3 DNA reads TGTGCCAGCAGCCTACTCAGCGGGGGTCACACAGATACGCAGTATTTT. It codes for CASSLLSGGHTDTQYF.

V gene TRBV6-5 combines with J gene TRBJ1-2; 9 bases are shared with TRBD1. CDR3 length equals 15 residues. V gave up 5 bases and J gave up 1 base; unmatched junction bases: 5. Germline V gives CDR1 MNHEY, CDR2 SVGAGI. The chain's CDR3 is CASSSTGQGNYGYTF. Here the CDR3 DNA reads TGTGCCAGCAGTAGTACGGGACAGGGTAACTATGGCTACACCTTC.

The CDR3 sequence: CASSLRQGGYGYTF. As DNA, the CDR3 is TGTGCCAGCAGCCTACGACAGGGAGGTTATGGCTACACCTTC. The rearrangement uses TRBV3-1 (or the pseudogene TRBV3-2) and TRBJ1-2, with 7 nucleotides matching TRBD1. This CDR3 has 14 amino acids. After removal of 4 bases from V and 5 bases from J, the junction contained 7 bases not matched to a gene. The germline CDR1 and CDR2 sequences are LGHDT and YNNKEL (reference sequence).

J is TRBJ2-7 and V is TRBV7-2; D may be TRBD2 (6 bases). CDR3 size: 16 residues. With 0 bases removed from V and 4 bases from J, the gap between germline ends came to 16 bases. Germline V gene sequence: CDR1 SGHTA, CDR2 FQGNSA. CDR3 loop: CASSLAVSSAGYEQYF. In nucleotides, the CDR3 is TGTGCCAGCAGCTTAGCGGTGTCCTCAGCGGGTTACGAGCAGTACTTC. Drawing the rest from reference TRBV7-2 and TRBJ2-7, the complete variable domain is GAGVSQSPSNKVTEKGKDVELRCDPISGHTALYWYRQSLGQGLEFLIYFQGNSAPDKSGLPSDRFSAERTGGSVSTLTIQRTQQEDSAVYLCASSLAVSSAGYEQYFGPGTRLTVT.

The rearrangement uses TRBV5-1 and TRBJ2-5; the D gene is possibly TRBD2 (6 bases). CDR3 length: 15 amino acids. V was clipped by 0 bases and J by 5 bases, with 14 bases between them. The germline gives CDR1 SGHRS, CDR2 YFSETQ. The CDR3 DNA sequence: TGCGCCAGCAGCTTGGGAGACCCGGAGGGGGAGACCCAGTACTTC. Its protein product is CASSLGDPEGETQYF.

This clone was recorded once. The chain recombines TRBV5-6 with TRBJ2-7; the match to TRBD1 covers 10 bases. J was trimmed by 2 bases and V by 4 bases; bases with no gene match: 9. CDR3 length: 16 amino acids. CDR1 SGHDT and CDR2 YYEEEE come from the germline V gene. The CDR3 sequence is CASSETRDRGPYEQYF. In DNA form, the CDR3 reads TGTGCCAGCAGCGAGACCAGGGACAGGGGTCCCTACGAGCAGTACTTC.

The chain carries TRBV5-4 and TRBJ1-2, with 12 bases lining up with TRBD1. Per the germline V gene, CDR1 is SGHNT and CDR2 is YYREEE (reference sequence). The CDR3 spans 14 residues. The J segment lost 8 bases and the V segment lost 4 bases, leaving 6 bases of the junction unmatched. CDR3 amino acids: CASSGGQGAGGYTF. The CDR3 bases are TGTGCCAGCAGCGGGGGACAGGGGGCCGGGGGCTACACCTTC.

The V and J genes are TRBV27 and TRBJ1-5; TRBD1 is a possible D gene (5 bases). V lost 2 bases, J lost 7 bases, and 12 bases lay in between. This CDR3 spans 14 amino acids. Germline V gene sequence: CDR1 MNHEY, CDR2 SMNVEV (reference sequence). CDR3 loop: CASSLLGVGQPQHF. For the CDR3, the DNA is TGTGCCAGCAGTTTACTAGGGGTTGGACAGCCCCAGCATTTT.

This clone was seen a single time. In DNA, the CDR3 is TGCGCCAGCAGCCAAGAAGGGCAGGGAGGCACTGAAGCTTTCTTT. This encodes CASSQEGQGGTEAFF. V gene TRBV4-1 combines with J gene TRBJ1-1, with D possibly TRBD1 on 5 matching bases. Germline assignment: CDR1 MGHRA and CDR2 YSYEKL. The length of the CDR3 is 15 residues. V gave up 0 bases and J gave up 4 bases, with 12 bases separating them.

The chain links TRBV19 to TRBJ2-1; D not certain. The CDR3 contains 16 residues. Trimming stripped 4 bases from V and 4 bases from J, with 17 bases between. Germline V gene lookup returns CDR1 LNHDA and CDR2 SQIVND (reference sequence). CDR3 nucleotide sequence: TGTGCCAGTAGTAGCAGGAACTTACCCCCTTACAATGAGCAGTTCTTC. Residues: CASSSRNLPPYNEQFF.

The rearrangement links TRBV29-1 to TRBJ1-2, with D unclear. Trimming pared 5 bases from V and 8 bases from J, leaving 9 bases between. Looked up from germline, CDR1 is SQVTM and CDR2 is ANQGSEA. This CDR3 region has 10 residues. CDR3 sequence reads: CSVTPEGYTF. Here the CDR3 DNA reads TGCAGCGTTACCCCTGAGGGCTACACCTTC.

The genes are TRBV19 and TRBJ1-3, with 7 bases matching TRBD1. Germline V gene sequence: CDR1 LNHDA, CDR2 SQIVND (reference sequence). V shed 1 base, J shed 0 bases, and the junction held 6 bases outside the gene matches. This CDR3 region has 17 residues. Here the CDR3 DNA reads TGTGCCAGTAGTATAGCCCTAACAGGGGCCTCTGGAAACACCATATATTTT. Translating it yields CASSIALTGASGNTIYF.

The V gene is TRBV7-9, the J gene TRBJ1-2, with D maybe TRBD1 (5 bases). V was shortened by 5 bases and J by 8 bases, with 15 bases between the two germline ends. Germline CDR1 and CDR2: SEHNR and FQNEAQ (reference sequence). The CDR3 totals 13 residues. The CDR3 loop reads CASSPRAGEGYTF. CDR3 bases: TGTGCCAGCAGCCCCCGGGCGGGGGAAGGCTACACCTTC.

CDR3 in DNA: TGCGCCAGCAGCCAAGTTTATAGGACAGAGAACACTGAAGCTTTCTTT. Translation: CASSQVYRTENTEAFF. The rearrangement uses TRBV4-1 and TRBJ1-1; a weak D match, TRBD1 (6 bases). The CDR3 contains 16 residues. Trimming pared 1 base from V and 1 base from J, leaving 13 bases between. Germline CDR1 reads MGHRA; CDR2 reads YSYEKL.

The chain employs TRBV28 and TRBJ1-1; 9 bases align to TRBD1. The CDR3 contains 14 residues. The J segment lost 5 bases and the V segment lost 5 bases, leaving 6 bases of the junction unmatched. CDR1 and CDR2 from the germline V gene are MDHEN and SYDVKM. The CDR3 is CASSVDRGKTEAFF. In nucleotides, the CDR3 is TGTGCCAGCAGTGTCGACAGGGGGAAAACTGAAGCTTTCTTT.

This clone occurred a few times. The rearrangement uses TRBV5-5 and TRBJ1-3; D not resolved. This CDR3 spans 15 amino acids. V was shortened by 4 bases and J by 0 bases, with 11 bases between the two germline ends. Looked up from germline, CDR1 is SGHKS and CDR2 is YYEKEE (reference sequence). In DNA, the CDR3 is TGTGCCAGCAGCCCGGGATTCTCCTCTGGAAACACCATATATTTT. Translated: CASSPGFSSGNTIYF.

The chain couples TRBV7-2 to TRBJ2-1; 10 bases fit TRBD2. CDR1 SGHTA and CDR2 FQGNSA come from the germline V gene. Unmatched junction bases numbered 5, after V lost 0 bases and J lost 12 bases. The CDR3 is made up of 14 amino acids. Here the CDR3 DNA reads TGTGCCAGCAGCTTAGCGCAGGCTAGCGGGGGGCAGTTCTTC. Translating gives CASSLAQASGGQFF.

The chain's CDR3 is CASSLGQEPSEKLFF. In DNA, the CDR3 is TGTGCCAGCAGCTTAGGTCAAGAGCCTTCAGAAAAACTGTTTTTT. The genes are TRBV7-9 and TRBJ1-4; D remains unclear. V was trimmed by 1 base and J by 8 bases, leaving 14 bases between them. The length of the CDR3 is 15 residues. In germline, CDR1 is SEHNR, CDR2 FQNEAQ (reference sequence).

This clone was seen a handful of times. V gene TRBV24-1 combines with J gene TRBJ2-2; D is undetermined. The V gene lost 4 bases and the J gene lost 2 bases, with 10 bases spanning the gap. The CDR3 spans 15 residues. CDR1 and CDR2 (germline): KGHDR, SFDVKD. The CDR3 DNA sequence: TGTGCCACCAGTGACGCGGTTAGTAACACCGGGGAGCTGTTTTTT. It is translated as CATSDAVSNTGELFF.

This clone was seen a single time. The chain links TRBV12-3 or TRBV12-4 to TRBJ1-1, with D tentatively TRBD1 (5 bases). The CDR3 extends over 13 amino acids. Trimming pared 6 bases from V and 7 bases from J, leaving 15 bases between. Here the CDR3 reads CASRSREWGEAFF. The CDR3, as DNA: TGTGCCAGCAGGTCCAGGGAATGGGGTGAAGCTTTCTTT.

In DNA form, the CDR3 reads TGTGCCAGCAGCCAAGATTGGACAGGGCGACGGCCCTATGGCTACACCTTC. It translates to CASSQDWTGRRPYGYTF. V and J are TRBV3-1 (or the pseudogene TRBV3-2) and TRBJ1-2, with 8 positions matching TRBD1. V shed 0 bases, J shed 4 bases, and the junction held 10 bases outside the gene matches. Per the germline V gene, CDR1 is LGHDT and CDR2 is YNNKEL (reference sequence). This CDR3 is 17 amino acids long.

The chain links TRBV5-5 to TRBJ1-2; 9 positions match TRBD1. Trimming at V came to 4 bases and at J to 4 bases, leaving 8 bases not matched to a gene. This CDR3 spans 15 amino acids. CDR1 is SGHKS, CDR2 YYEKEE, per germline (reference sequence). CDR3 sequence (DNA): TGTGCCAGCAGCCCTAGCTTGGGACAGGGCTATGGCTACACCTTC. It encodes CASSPSLGQGYGYTF.

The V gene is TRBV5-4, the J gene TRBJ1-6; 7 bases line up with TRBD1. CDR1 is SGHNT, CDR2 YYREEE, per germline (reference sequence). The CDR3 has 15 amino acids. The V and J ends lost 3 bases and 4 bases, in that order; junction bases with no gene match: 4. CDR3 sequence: CASSSGQNYNSPLHF. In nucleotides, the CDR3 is TGTGCCAGCAGCTCGGGACAGAATTATAATTCACCCCTCCACTTT.

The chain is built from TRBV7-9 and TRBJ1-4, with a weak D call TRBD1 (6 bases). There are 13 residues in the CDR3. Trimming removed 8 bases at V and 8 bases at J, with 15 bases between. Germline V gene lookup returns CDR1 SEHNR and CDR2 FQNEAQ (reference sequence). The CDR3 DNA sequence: TGTGCCAGCGGGGGCGATATGGGAGAAAAACTGTTTTTT. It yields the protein CASGGDMGEKLFF.

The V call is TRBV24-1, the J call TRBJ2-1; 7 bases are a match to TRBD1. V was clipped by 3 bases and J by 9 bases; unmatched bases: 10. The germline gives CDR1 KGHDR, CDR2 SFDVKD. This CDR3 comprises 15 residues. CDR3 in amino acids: CATSDPGQRWSEQFF. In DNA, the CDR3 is TGTGCCACCAGTGATCCGGGACAGCGATGGAGTGAGCAGTTCTTC.

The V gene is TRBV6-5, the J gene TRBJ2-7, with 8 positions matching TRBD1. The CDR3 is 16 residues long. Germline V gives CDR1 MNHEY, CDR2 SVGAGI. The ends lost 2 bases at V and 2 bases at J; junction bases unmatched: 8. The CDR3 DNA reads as TGTGCCAGCAGTTACGATTATACAGGGGGACCCTACGAGCAGTACTTC. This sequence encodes CASSYDYTGGPYEQYF.